A single TCR beta chain is shown here with its context. This sample is part of a study of identifying expanded T cells in peripheral blood. This CDR3 spans 14 amino acids. The germline V gene encodes CDR1 GTSNPN and CDR2 SVGIG (reference sequence). Trimming cost V 0 bases and J 2 bases, with 11 bases left between them. Libraries were prepared by immunoSEQ multiplex PCR; TCRdb keeps only in-frame clonotypes and omits some of them. Here the sample spans 95,000 to 100,000 clones, approximately 90% being singletons. The TCR comes from a person aged 18 to 69 in good health. V and J are TRBV30 and TRBJ2-7; D is ambiguous. Sequencing was performed on blood. As DNA, the CDR3 is TGTGCCTGGAGTGTAGCCGCGTCGGCCTACGAGCAGTACTTC. Translated: CAWSVAASAYEQYF.